Shown below are 9 T cell receptor beta chains from a single sample sequenced in a study of T cell clonality in common variable immunodeficiency (dated by TCRdb to between 2014 and 2016). Summary of the overall study and its limitations: CVID TCRbeta sequences reportedly showed fewer deletions and N-nucleotide insertions and lacked highly modified clones with 13 or more V deletions.

Preparation of the library involved the immunoSEQ multiplex PCR assay. TCRdb mirrors the immuneACCESS table, restricted to in-frame sequences. Some clones are absent from its copies; in checked studies, under half trace to an unresolved V gene, and the reason for the others is unknown. In this sample the table shows about 30,000 clones, and no singletons are among them. Together, the top ten hold approximately 5.4% of the sample. For these receptors, no antigen is known. The sequenced sample was peripheral blood mononuclear cells. Source of these receptors: a human donor with common variable immunodeficiency.

This clone has ten or more counts. The read finishes 3 residues shy of the CDR3 end, and the germline J gene is used to complete it. The genes are TRBV30 and TRBJ1-1, with unresolved D. Trimming left V 5 bases short and J 0 bases short, with 13 bases between. The CDR3 has 14 residues. Germline V gene lookup returns CDR1 GTSNPN and CDR2 SVGIG (reference sequence). The CDR3 here is CAWRIQVLNTEAFF. The sequenced part of the CDR3 DNA is TGTGCCTGGCGCATTCAGGTCTTGAACACTGAA.

This clone showed up just a few times. The read ends 3 residues shy of where the CDR3 ends; the end is completed using the germline J gene. This chain uses TRBV5-6 with TRBJ1-2; 7 bases agree with TRBD1. CDR1 and CDR2 from the germline V gene are SGHDT and YYEEEE. The CDR3 extends over 15 amino acids. With 4 bases clipped from V and 5 bases from J, the junction kept 11 bases outside the gene matches. CDR3 DNA (partial): TGTGCCAGCAGCCCGGGGACAGTTACGGGGTATGGC. This sequence encodes CASSPGTVTGYG. The entire CDR3 is CASSPGTVTGYGYTF.

This clone was counted only a few times. The sequenced fragment ends 3 residues before the CDR3 boundary, so the rest is inferred from the germline J gene. The chain carries TRBV18 and TRBJ1-6; D unresolved. CDR3 length equals 15 residues. Deletions cut 5 bases from V and 0 bases from J, with 8 bases between. Germline loops: CDR1 KGHSH, CDR2 LQKENI. The chain's CDR3 is CASSISSSYNSPLHF. CDR3 bases read: TGTGCCAGCTCAATCTCCAGCTCCTATAATTCACCC.

Concerning this clone: The CDR3 end lies 3 residues beyond the end of the read and is filled in from the germline J gene. The chain couples TRBV30 to TRBJ2-5; tentative D call: TRBD1 (6 bases). Germline V gene lookup returns CDR1 GTSNPN and CDR2 SVGIG (reference sequence). This CDR3 is built from 13 residues. V gave up 4 bases and J gave up 2 bases, with 11 bases separating them. CDR3 sequence: CAWTGASQETQYF. The DNA read from the CDR3 is TGTGCCTGGACAGGGGCTTCACAAGAGACC.

This clone was observed a few times. The DNA ends 3 residues before the CDR3 does, and the rest of the CDR3 is filled in from the germline J gene. The V call is TRBV18, the J call TRBJ1-6; no definite D call. V lost 3 bases and J lost 0, with 6 bases in between. Germline lookup yields CDR1 KGHSH and CDR2 LQKENI. The CDR3 extends over 15 amino acids. CDR3 DNA, as far as it was read: TGTGCCAGCTCACCTGGGCGCTCCTATAATTCACCC. This sequence encodes CASSPGRSYNSP. The whole CDR3 sequence is CASSPGRSYNSPLHF.

Points on this clone: The read ends 3 residues before the CDR3 terminus; that terminus is restored from the germline J gene. The chain uses TRBV19 and TRBJ2-1; weak D call: TRBD1 (7 bases). The CDR3 extends over 15 amino acids. Trimming pared 6 bases from V and 0 bases from J, leaving 12 bases between. Germline loops: CDR1 LNHDA, CDR2 SQIVND (reference sequence). The CDR3 loop is CASRWGDSSYNEQFF. Incomplete CDR3 DNA: TGTGCCAGTAGGTGGGGGGACAGCTCCTACAATGAG.

This clone turned up a few times. The read ends 3 residues early relative to the CDR3; the germline J gene fills the gap. The chain employs TRBV30 and TRBJ2-7; 8 positions agree with TRBD2. Germline values: CDR1 GTSNPN, CDR2 SVGIG (reference sequence). V trimming: 1 base; J trimming: 2 bases; junction bases outside the gene matches: 7. CDR3 length: 15 residues. The CDR3 loop is CAWSAGTRVAYEQYF. CDR3 bases read: TGTGCCTGGAGTGCCGGGACTAGGGTCGCCTACGAG. Filled out from reference TRBV30 and TRBJ2-7, the complete variable domain reads SQTIHQWPATLVQPVGSPLSLECTVEGTSNPNLYWYRQAAGRGLQLLFYSVGIGQISSEVPQNLSASRPQDRQFILSSKKLLLSDSGFYLCAWSAGTRVAYEQYFGPGTRLTVT.

As to this clone: Coverage ceases 3 residues before the CDR3 finishes, and the germline J gene fills in the end. The rearrangement joins TRBV6-1 to TRBJ1-6; a weak D match, TRBD1 (6 bases). V lost 2 bases and J lost 10, with 18 bases in between. This CDR3 has 16 amino acids. Germline CDR1 is MNHNS and CDR2 is SASEGT. CDR3 residues: CASSEPRTVEGSPLHF. The sequenced part of the CDR3 DNA is TGTGCCAGCAGTGAACCCCGGACAGTCGAAGGCTCACCC.

On this clone: The sequence runs out 3 residues before the end of the CDR3; the remainder is reconstructed from the germline J gene. The J gene is TRBJ2-2, the V gene TRBV11-3, with unresolved D. This CDR3 is built from 12 residues. With 5 bases removed from V and 3 bases from J, the gap between germline ends came to 4 bases. The germline CDR1 and CDR2 sequences are SGHNT and YENEEA. The CDR3 spells CASSPYTGELFF. The part of the CDR3 DNA that was read is TGTGCCAGCAGCCCTTACACCGGGGAG. The full variable domain, rest sourced from reference TRBV11-3 and TRBJ2-2, is EAGVVQSPRYKIIEKKQPVAFWCNPISGHNTLYWYLQNLGQGPELLIRYENEEAVDDSQLPKDRFSAERLKGVDSTLKIQPAELGDSAVYLCASSPYTGELFFGEGSRLTVL.